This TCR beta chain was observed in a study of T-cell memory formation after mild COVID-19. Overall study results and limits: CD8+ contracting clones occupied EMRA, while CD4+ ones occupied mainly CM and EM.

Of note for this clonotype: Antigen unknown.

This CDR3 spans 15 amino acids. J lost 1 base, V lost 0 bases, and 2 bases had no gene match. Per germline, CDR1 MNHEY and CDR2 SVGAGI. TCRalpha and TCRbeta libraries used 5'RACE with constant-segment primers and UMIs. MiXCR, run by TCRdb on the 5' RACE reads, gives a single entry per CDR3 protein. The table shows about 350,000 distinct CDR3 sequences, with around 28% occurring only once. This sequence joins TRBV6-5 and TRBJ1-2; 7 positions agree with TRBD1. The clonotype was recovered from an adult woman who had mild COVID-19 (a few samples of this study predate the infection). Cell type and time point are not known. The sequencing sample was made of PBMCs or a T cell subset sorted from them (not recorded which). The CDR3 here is CASSYSGQVNYGYTF. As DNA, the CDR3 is TGTGCCAGCAGTTACTCAGGACAGGTTAACTATGGCTACACCTTC.